The 32 T cell receptor beta chains given below trace back to one sample, sequenced in a study of blood T cell repertoires in COVID-19. Profiling relied on immunoSEQ multiplex PCR, and the TCRdb table lists in-frame clones only, not all of them. The sample contains about 350,000 clones, around nine tenths of which appear only once. The source material was peripheral blood. These receptors came from a woman in her seventies with COVID-19, enrolled during active disease.

V usage is TRBV7-9 and J usage is TRBJ2-2; maybe TRBD1 (5 bases). The CDR3 runs to 16 residues. CDR1 SEHNR and CDR2 FQNEAQ come from the germline V gene (reference sequence). V was trimmed by 4 bases and J by 1 base, leaving 13 bases between them. The CDR3 DNA reads as TGTGCCAGCAGCTCGCTGGGGCCTAAGAACACCGGGGAGCTGTTTTTT. Translated: CASSSLGPKNTGELFF.

The gene calls are TRBV6-1 and TRBJ1-5; D gene ambiguous. This CDR3 comprises 15 residues. Germline V gene data show CDR1 as MNHNS and CDR2 as SASEGT. Trimming cost V 5 bases and J 2 bases, with 13 bases left between them. The DNA of the CDR3 is TGTGCCAGCAGTCCCGCGGGTGGGGGCAATCAGCCCCAGCATTTT. Protein product: CASSPAGGGNQPQHF.

This clone was seen a few times. The V and J genes are TRBV30 and TRBJ1-1, with a weak D call TRBD1 (6 bases). CDR3 length equals 13 residues. V lost 1 base, J lost 2 bases, and 8 bases lay in between. The germline V gene has CDR1 GTSNPN and CDR2 SVGIG (reference sequence). The CDR3 DNA reads as TGTGCCTGGAGTGGCGGGGGCAACACTGAAGCTTTCTTT. Amino acids: CAWSGGGNTEAFF.

The chain carries TRBV28 and TRBJ1-5; no clear D gene. Per germline, CDR1 MDHEN and CDR2 SYDVKM. CDR3 length equals 14 residues. V was trimmed by 6 bases and J by 4 bases, leaving 13 bases between them. CDR3 protein: CASRPMAGNQPQHF. The CDR3 coding sequence is TGTGCCAGCAGGCCCATGGCGGGGAATCAGCCCCAGCATTTT. Variable domain in full (rest from reference TRBV28 and TRBJ1-5): DVKVTQSSRYLVKRTGEKVFLECVQDMDHENMFWYRQDPGLGLRLIYFSYDVKMKEKGDIPEGYSVSREKKERFSLILESASTNQTSMYLCASRPMAGNQPQHFGDGTRLSIL.

The chain employs TRBV3-1 (or the pseudogene TRBV3-2) and TRBJ2-2, with D perhaps TRBD1 (5 bases). The V and J ends lost 6 bases and 6 bases respectively, with 14 bases between them. Germline loops: CDR1 LGHDT, CDR2 YNNKEL (reference sequence). The CDR3 loop spans 14 amino acids. The CDR3 here is CASSRFDSPGELFF. CDR3 sequence (DNA): TGTGCCAGCAGTCGTTTTGACAGTCCCGGGGAGCTGTTTTTT.

The chain employs TRBV15 and TRBJ2-7; TRBD1 agrees at 10 bases. J gave up 1 base and V 5 bases, and 5 bases lay outside the gene matches. Looked up from germline, CDR1 is LNHNV and CDR2 is YYDKDF (reference sequence). The CDR3 consists of 15 residues. The CDR3 spells CATSGRDRGSYEQYF. The CDR3 DNA reads as TGTGCCACCAGCGGCCGGGACAGGGGATCCTACGAGCAGTACTTC.

J is TRBJ1-1 and V is TRBV5-1, with 11 bases identical to TRBD1. Germline trimming cut 0 bases from V and 5 bases from J; bases unmatched to any gene: 0. Germline values: CDR1 SGHRS, CDR2 YFSETQ. This CDR3 comprises 14 residues. The CDR3 DNA reads TGCGCCAGCAGCTTGGGGGACAGGGGGACTGAAGCTTTCTTT. It translates to CASSLGDRGTEAFF.

The V call is TRBV30, the J call TRBJ2-7; 9 positions match TRBD1. The CDR3 runs to 14 residues. Germline V gives CDR1 GTSNPN, CDR2 SVGIG (reference sequence). Trimming at V came to 2 bases and at J to 6 bases, leaving 8 bases not matched to a gene. The CDR3: CAWSFFTGGGEQYF. The DNA for the CDR3 is TGTGCCTGGAGTTTTTTTACAGGGGGCGGCGAGCAGTACTTC.

The J gene is TRBJ1-5, the V gene TRBV19; D is uncertain. This CDR3 comprises 14 residues. V was clipped by 2 bases and J by 5 bases, with 10 bases between them. Germline values: CDR1 LNHDA, CDR2 SQIVND (reference sequence). The CDR3 bases are TGTGCCAGTAGTATAAAGGGAGTACATCAGCCCCAGCATTTT. It specifies CASSIKGVHQPQHF.

The J gene is TRBJ1-1, the V gene TRBV27; no reliable D call. Germline V lookup: CDR1 MNHEY, CDR2 SMNVEV (reference sequence). V lost 3 bases, J lost 4 bases, and 6 bases lay in between. This CDR3 region has 12 residues. CDR3 loop: CASSFGVTEAFF. The CDR3 nucleotides are TGTGCCAGCAGTTTCGGAGTCACTGAAGCTTTCTTT.

The rearrangement uses TRBV9 and TRBJ2-5; 9 bases align to TRBD1. The CDR3 runs to 15 residues. V gave up 3 bases and J gave up 2 bases; unmatched junction bases: 5. Germline CDR1 and CDR2: SGDLS and YYNGEE. The CDR3 protein is CASSGRGQGQETQYF. CDR3 DNA sequence: TGTGCCAGCAGCGGTCGGGGACAGGGTCAAGAGACCCAGTACTTC.

V gene TRBV30 combines with J gene TRBJ2-3, with D possibly TRBD1 on 5 matching bases. Trimming shortened V by 4 bases and J by 2 bases, and 7 bases separated the two germline ends. The germline V gene encodes CDR1 GTSNPN and CDR2 SVGIG (reference sequence). This CDR3 spans 12 amino acids. CDR3 DNA: TGTGCCTGGACAGGGTTCACAGATACGCAGTATTTT. Encoded protein: CAWTGFTDTQYF.

Note on this clone: Within the sample, other DNA sequences also encode this same CDR3. The J gene is TRBJ1-6, the V gene TRBV28; D might be TRBD1 (5 bases). Trimming shortened V by 4 bases and J by 4 bases, and 5 bases separated the two germline ends. Germline V gene sequence: CDR1 MDHEN, CDR2 SYDVKM. This CDR3 is built from 13 residues. The CDR3 is CASSSGYNSPLHF. CDR3 nucleotides: TGTGCCAGCAGTTCAGGGTATAATTCACCCCTCCACTTT.

The rearrangement links TRBV7-2 to TRBJ2-3; the match to TRBD2 covers 7 bases. Germline loops: CDR1 SGHTA, CDR2 FQGNSA. With 3 bases clipped from V and 3 bases from J, the junction kept 9 bases outside the gene matches. The CDR3 contains 16 residues. The chain's CDR3 is CASSFFRGELTDTQYF. CDR3 nucleotide sequence: TGTGCCAGCAGCTTTTTCCGGGGGGAACTAACAGATACGCAGTATTTT.

The rearrangement joins TRBV5-8 to TRBJ1-6; 7 bases are shared with TRBD1. J gave up 6 bases and V 2 bases, and 2 bases lay outside the gene matches. Per the germline V gene, CDR1 is SGHTS and CDR2 is YDEGEE. This CDR3 has 14 residues. The CDR3 DNA reads as TGTGCCAGCAGCTTCCGGGACAGTAATTCACCCCTCCACTTT. Translation gives CASSFRDSNSPLHF.

The chain is built from TRBV13 and TRBJ2-7; no firm D call. V was trimmed by 4 bases and J by 0 bases, leaving 7 bases between them. Germline CDR1 is PRHDT and CDR2 is FYEKMQ (reference sequence). The CDR3 extends over 13 amino acids. CDR3 in DNA: TGTGCCAGCAGCTCCCCGAGCTCCTACGAGCAGTACTTC. Its protein product is CASSSPSSYEQYF.

This rearrangement joins TRBV19 to TRBJ1-1; D unresolved. Germline V gives CDR1 LNHDA, CDR2 SQIVND (reference sequence). CDR3 size: 16 residues. V dropped 3 bases and J dropped 1 base, with 15 bases sitting between them. This chain's CDR3 is CASSMGGPRGNTEAFF. The CDR3 bases are TGTGCCAGTAGTATGGGCGGTCCGCGGGGGAACACTGAAGCTTTCTTT.

V and J are TRBV3-1 (or the pseudogene TRBV3-2) and TRBJ2-3; tentatively, D is TRBD2 (7 bases). The CDR3 is 15 residues long. Germline V lookup: CDR1 LGHDT, CDR2 YNNKEL (reference sequence). V shed 6 bases and J shed 4 bases, with 17 bases lying between them. The CDR3 is CASSLIVGGPDTQYF. The CDR3 region has the DNA TGTGCCAGCAGTCTAATAGTCGGGGGGCCAGATACGCAGTATTTT.

The genes are TRBV5-1 and TRBJ2-7, with D maybe TRBD2 (7 bases). The CDR3 is 15 residues long. The ends were cut back, 5 bases at V and 6 bases at J, with 21 bases in the middle. Looked up from germline, CDR1 is SGHRS and CDR2 is YFSETQ. For the CDR3, the DNA is TGCGCCAGCAGTCGAACCGGGGGGCCTGCAGGCGAGCAGTACTTC. Its translation is CASSRTGGPAGEQYF.

The chain is built from TRBV7-3 and TRBJ1-1; 8 bases are shared with TRBD1. Germline-derived CDR1 and CDR2 are SGHTA and FQGTGA. V shed 5 bases, J shed 8 bases, and the junction held 13 bases outside the gene matches. The CDR3 covers 15 residues. The CDR3 DNA follows: TGTGCCAGCAGCGCCCAGGGGGCGCAGGGGAACGAAGCTTTCTTT. It yields the protein CASSAQGAQGNEAFF.

This chain uses TRBV4-3 with TRBJ1-2; D uncertain. Germline lookup yields CDR1 LGHNA and CDR2 YSLEER. The CDR3 runs to 15 residues. Trimming took off 0 bases at V and 0 bases at J, with 8 bases between the two ends. As DNA, the CDR3 is TGCGCCAGCAGCCAAGATCGGCGGACTAACTATGGCTACACCTTC. This sequence encodes CASSQDRRTNYGYTF.

V gene TRBV19 combines with J gene TRBJ1-6; D not resolved. Trimming left V 3 bases short and J 7 bases short, with 13 bases between. The CDR3 spans 15 residues. CDR1 and CDR2 (germline): LNHDA, SQIVND (reference sequence). CDR3 protein: CASSMRRLGNSPLHF. The DNA for the CDR3 is TGTGCCAGTAGTATGCGGCGCCTCGGGAATTCACCCCTCCACTTT.

The rearrangement joins TRBV19 to TRBJ1-1; 7 bases align to TRBD1. Trimming took 4 bases from V and 2 from J; bases not matched to a gene: 1. Germline V gene data show CDR1 as LNHDA and CDR2 as SQIVND (reference sequence). The CDR3 length is 13 residues. The CDR3 sequence is CASSRDRNTEAFF. The CDR3 DNA is TGTGCCAGTAGTAGGGACAGAAACACTGAAGCTTTCTTT. Combining the CDR3 with reference TRBV19 and TRBJ1-1 gives the whole variable domain DGGITQSPKYLFRKEGQNVTLSCEQNLNHDAMYWYRQDPGQGLRLIYYSQIVNDFQKGDIAEGYSVSREKKESFPLTVTSAQKNPTAFYLCASSRDRNTEAFFGQGTRLTVV.

This chain connects TRBV18 to TRBJ1-1; D is ambiguous. CDR1 and CDR2 from the germline V gene are KGHSH and LQKENI. V was shortened by 3 bases and J by 1 base, with 12 bases between the two germline ends. This CDR3 has 15 amino acids. For the CDR3, the DNA is TGTGCCAGCTCACCTGCCCGGGTACAGAACACTGAAGCTTTCTTT. Its translation: CASSPARVQNTEAFF.

V usage is TRBV4-3 and J usage is TRBJ2-7, with TRBD2 matching 7 bases. J gave up 5 bases and V 0 bases, and 16 bases lay outside the gene matches. The CDR3 spans 18 residues. Germline values: CDR1 LGHNA, CDR2 YSLEER. The CDR3 loop is CASSQDRTSGAEDHEQYF. The CDR3 nucleotides read TGCGCCAGCAGCCAAGATAGGACAAGCGGGGCCGAGGACCACGAGCAGTACTTC.

CDR3 DNA sequence: TGTGCCTGGAGTGCAGGAGGGGCTGGTTATTCACCCCTCCACTTT. The encoded protein is CAWSAGGAGYSPLHF. This rearrangement joins TRBV30 to TRBJ1-6, with D possibly TRBD1 on 5 matching bases. This CDR3 region has 15 residues. From germline, CDR1 is GTSNPN and CDR2 SVGIG (reference sequence). V lost 1 base to trimming and J lost 8 bases, with 15 bases between them.

The chain couples TRBV28 to TRBJ2-7; 16 bases map to TRBD2. Looked up from germline, CDR1 is MDHEN and CDR2 is SYDVKM. CDR3 size: 15 residues. V was pared by 5 bases and J by 6 bases, with 4 bases of the junction left unmatched. CDR3 nucleotides: TGTGCCAGCAGTACGGGACTAGCGGGGGGGCGCGAGCAGTACTTC. Protein product: CASSTGLAGGREQYF.

The chain links TRBV24-1 to TRBJ2-1; TRBD2 matches 13 bases. With 7 bases clipped from V and 6 bases from J, the junction kept 8 bases outside the gene matches. The CDR3 is made up of 16 amino acids. Germline values: CDR1 KGHDR, CDR2 SFDVKD. The CDR3: CATRGPTSGGANEQFF. The CDR3 DNA reads TGTGCCACCAGGGGCCCTACTAGCGGGGGGGCCAATGAGCAGTTCTTC.

The chain joins TRBV3-1 (or the pseudogene TRBV3-2) to TRBJ1-1, with no clear D. V was clipped by 4 bases and J by 6 bases, with 12 bases between them. The CDR3 contains 13 residues. The germline V gene encodes CDR1 LGHDT and CDR2 YNNKEL (reference sequence). CDR3: CASSPLRRSEAFF. CDR3 nucleotide sequence: TGTGCCAGCAGCCCCCTAAGGAGGTCTGAAGCTTTCTTT.

The genes are TRBV2 and TRBJ2-3; tentatively, D is TRBD2 (6 bases). Germline V gene data show CDR1 as SNHLY and CDR2 as FYNNEI. V lost 3 bases and J lost 7, with 17 bases in between. The CDR3 runs to 15 residues. The CDR3 reads CASSERGGDENTQYF. The CDR3 DNA follows: TGTGCCAGCAGTGAGAGAGGCGGGGACGAAAATACGCAGTATTTT.

This clone was observed a single time. The chain links TRBV3-1 (or the pseudogene TRBV3-2) to TRBJ2-2, with D unresolved. Trimming stripped 0 bases from V and 0 bases from J, with 8 bases between. Germline CDR1 LGHDT, CDR2 YNNKEL (reference sequence). The CDR3 has 16 amino acids. The CDR3 coding sequence is TGTGCCAGCAGCCAAGACCCCGGTTCGAACACCGGGGAGCTGTTTTTT. It yields the protein CASSQDPGSNTGELFF.

V is TRBV18 and J is TRBJ1-5, with TRBD1 identical over 8 bases. This CDR3 is built from 16 residues. Germline loops: CDR1 KGHSH, CDR2 LQKENI. V shed 3 bases, J shed 7 bases, and the junction held 11 bases outside the gene matches. The CDR3 loop is CASSPSARGPGQPQHF. Here the CDR3 DNA reads TGTGCCAGCTCACCGTCGGCCAGGGGGCCAGGGCAGCCCCAGCATTTT.